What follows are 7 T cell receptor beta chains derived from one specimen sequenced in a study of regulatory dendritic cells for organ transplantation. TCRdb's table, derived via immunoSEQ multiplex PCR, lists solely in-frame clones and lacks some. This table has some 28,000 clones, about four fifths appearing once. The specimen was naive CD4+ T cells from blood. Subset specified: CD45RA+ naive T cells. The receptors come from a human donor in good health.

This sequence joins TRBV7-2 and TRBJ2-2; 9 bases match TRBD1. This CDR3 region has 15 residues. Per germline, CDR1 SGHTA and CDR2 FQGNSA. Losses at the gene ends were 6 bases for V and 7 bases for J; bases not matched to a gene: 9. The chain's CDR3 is CASREDRGSYGELFF. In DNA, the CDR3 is TGTGCCAGCAGAGAGGACAGGGGATCATACGGGGAGCTGTTTTTT.

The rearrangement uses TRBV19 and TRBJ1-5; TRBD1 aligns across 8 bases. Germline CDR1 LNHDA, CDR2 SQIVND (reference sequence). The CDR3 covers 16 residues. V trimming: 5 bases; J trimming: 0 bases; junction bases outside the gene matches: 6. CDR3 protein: CASSWKTGDSNQPQHF. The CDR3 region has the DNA TGTGCCAGTAGTTGGAAGACAGGGGATAGCAATCAGCCCCAGCATTTT.

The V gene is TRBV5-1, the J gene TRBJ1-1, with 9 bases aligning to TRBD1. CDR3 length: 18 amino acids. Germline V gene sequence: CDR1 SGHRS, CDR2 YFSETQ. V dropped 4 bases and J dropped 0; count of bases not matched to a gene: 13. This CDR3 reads CASSRDLTGGGMNTEAFF. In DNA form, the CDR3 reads TGCGCCAGCAGCCGGGACCTGACAGGGGGTGGGATGAACACTGAAGCTTTCTTT.

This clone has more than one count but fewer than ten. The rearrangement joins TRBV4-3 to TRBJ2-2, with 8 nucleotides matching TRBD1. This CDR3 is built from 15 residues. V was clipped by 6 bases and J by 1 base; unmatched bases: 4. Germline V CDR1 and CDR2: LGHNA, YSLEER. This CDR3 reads CASSRGTGNTGELFF. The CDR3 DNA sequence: TGCGCCAGCAGTCGCGGGACAGGGAACACCGGGGAGCTGTTTTTT.

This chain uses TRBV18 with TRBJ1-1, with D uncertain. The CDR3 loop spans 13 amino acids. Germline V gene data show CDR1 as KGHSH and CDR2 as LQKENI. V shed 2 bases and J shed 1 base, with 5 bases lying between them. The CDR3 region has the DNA TGTGCCAGCTCACCAGGAGAGAACACTGAAGCTTTCTTT. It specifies CASSPGENTEAFF.

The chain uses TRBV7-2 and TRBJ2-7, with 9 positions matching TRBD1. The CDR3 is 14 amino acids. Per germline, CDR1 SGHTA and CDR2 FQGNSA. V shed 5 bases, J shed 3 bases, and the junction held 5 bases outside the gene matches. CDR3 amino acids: CASSPSTGGYEQYF. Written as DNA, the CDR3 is TGTGCCAGCAGCCCGTCGACAGGGGGCTACGAGCAGTACTTC.

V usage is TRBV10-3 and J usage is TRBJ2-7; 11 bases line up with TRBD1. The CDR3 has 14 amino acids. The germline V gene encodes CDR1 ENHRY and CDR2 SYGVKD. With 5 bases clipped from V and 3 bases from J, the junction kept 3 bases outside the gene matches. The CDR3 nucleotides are TGTGCCATCAGTTCCGGGACAGGGGGCTACGAGCAGTACTTC. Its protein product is CAISSGTGGYEQYF.